This paragraph covers one TCR beta chain sequence. Its antigen is still unknown. Researchers reported that TCR beta cDNA libraries carried unique molecular identifiers. The authors obtained roughly 0.5 million cDNA molecules from approximately 0.91 to 9.4 million T cells. TCRdb reprocessed the PCR reads via MiXCR and lists one record per CDR3 protein. The sample yields about 540,000 distinct CDR3 sequences, less than 40% seen once. This specimen belongs to a study of post-analysis software for immune sequencing data. Looking at the study overall: Relapsing-remitting, secondary progressive and progressive-relapsing multiple sclerosis courses were included.

Per germline, CDR1 DFQATT and CDR2 SNEGSKA (reference sequence). Deletions cut 4 bases from V and 3 bases from J, with 9 bases between. The CDR3 is 12 amino acids. The study's findings and limits: Diversity measured as normalized Chao1 was significantly lower in multiple sclerosis patients than in controls. The authors found that F measure strongly co-clustered same-batch samples. In patients, about 5 TRBV segments were more frequent than in controls, with TRBV5-6, TRBV5-1 and TRBV20-1 among them.

The receptor was isolated from a girl between 2 and 17 years old with multiple sclerosis. Sequenced sample: blood. The V call is TRBV20-1, the J call TRBJ1-2, with no clear D. In DNA form, the CDR3 reads TGCAGTGCTACGACCGATTACTATGGCTACACCTTC. Translated: CSATTDYYGYTF.